Following are 19 T cell receptor beta chains from one sample sequenced in a study of blood T cell repertoires in COVID-19. TCRdb's copy holds only in-frame clones and misses some; the assay was immunoSEQ multiplex PCR. The sample holds over 120,000 clones, 65% to 90% seen once. The sample consisted of peripheral blood. These receptors were taken from a man aged 55-75 years with active or convalescent COVID-19.

This clone was observed a single time. This chain joins TRBV7-9 and TRBJ2-1; TRBD1 aligns across 10 bases. Trimming took 3 bases from V and 5 from J; bases not matched to a gene: 13. Germline V lookup: CDR1 SEHNR, CDR2 FQNEAQ (reference sequence). The CDR3 runs 18 residues. The CDR3 bases are TGTGCCAGCAGCTTTGGGAGGCTCTCGGGACAGGGGAACAATGAGCAGTTCTTC. Protein sequence: CASSFGRLSGQGNNEQFF.

This clone was detected a few times. The CDR3 DNA reads TGTGCCAGCAGTTCGGCGGGGAGCTCCTACAATGAGCAGTTCTTC. This encodes CASSSAGSSYNEQFF. This chain connects TRBV6-2 or TRBV6-3 to TRBJ2-1; D possibly corresponds to TRBD2 (6 bases). Trimming pared 4 bases from V and 0 bases from J, leaving 10 bases between. In germline, CDR1 is MNHEY, CDR2 SVGEGT. The CDR3 contains 15 residues.

This clone was found once. The gene calls are TRBV19 and TRBJ2-7; tentatively, D is TRBD1 (6 bases). CDR1 LNHDA and CDR2 SQIVND come from the germline V gene (reference sequence). This CDR3 is 13 amino acids long. V dropped 5 bases and J dropped 2 bases, with 10 bases sitting between them. CDR3 loop: CASSPTGTYEQYF. The DNA of the CDR3 is TGTGCCAGTAGTCCCACAGGGACCTACGAGCAGTACTTC. Complete variable domain (other parts from reference TRBV19 and TRBJ2-7): DGGITQSPKYLFRKEGQNVTLSCEQNLNHDAMYWYRQDPGQGLRLIYYSQIVNDFQKGDIAEGYSVSREKKESFPLTVTSAQKNPTAFYLCASSPTGTYEQYFGPGTRLTVT.

The rearrangement joins TRBV5-1 to TRBJ2-1, with D possibly TRBD2 on 6 matching bases. Germline V CDR1 and CDR2: SGHRS, YFSETQ. This CDR3 spans 14 amino acids. V was clipped by 0 bases and J by 8 bases, with 12 bases between them. The CDR3 is CASSLGVGGDEQFF. CDR3 nucleotides: TGCGCCAGCAGCTTGGGTGTCGGGGGTGATGAGCAGTTCTTC.

The chain couples TRBV6-5 to TRBJ1-1, with D tentatively TRBD1 (6 bases). Trimming left V 1 base short and J 1 base short, with 10 bases between. CDR3 size: 15 residues. From germline, CDR1 is MNHEY and CDR2 SVGAGI. In nucleotides, the CDR3 is TGTGCCAGCAGTTACTGGACAGATTCGAACACTGAAGCTTTCTTT. Protein sequence: CASSYWTDSNTEAFF.

The chain combines TRBV18 with TRBJ2-1; D gene uncertain. Between the trimmed V and J ends, which lost 4 bases and 0 bases, there was a span of 13 bases. The germline gives CDR1 KGHSH, CDR2 LQKENI. The CDR3 extends over 16 amino acids. Written as DNA, the CDR3 is TGTGCCAGCTCACAGTCGCCCCCGAGCTCCTACAATGAGCAGTTCTTC. This gives the protein CASSQSPPSSYNEQFF. Variable domain in full (rest from reference TRBV18 and TRBJ2-1): NAGVMQNPRHLVRRRGQEARLRCSPMKGHSHVYWYRQLPEEGLKFMVYLQKENIIDESGMPKERFSAEFPKEGPSILRIQQVVRGDSAAYFCASSQSPPSSYNEQFFGPGTRLTVL.

CDR3 coding DNA: TGTGCCAGCAGGGACGGGGCAGGGGGGAGATATGGCTACACCTTC. Translated, it gives CASRDGAGGRYGYTF. The V gene is TRBV6-5, the J gene TRBJ1-2; 7 bases map to TRBD1. This CDR3 has 15 residues. From germline, CDR1 is MNHEY and CDR2 SVGAGI. The junction had 12 bases not matched to a gene; V was cut back by 6 bases and J by 5 bases.

The chain joins TRBV12-3 or TRBV12-4 to TRBJ1-1; D remains ambiguous. This CDR3 has 12 residues. Trimming removed 2 bases from V and 8 bases from J, with 9 bases in between. The CDR3 nucleotides read TGTGCCAGCAGTTTAATGGGCAGGGAAGCTTTCTTT. Protein sequence: CASSLMGREAFF.

This clone occurred once. This chain links TRBV5-4 with TRBJ1-2; 10 nucleotides agree with TRBD1. The CDR3 consists of 13 residues. CDR1 SGHNT and CDR2 YYREEE come from the germline V gene (reference sequence). This CDR3 reads CAVTGGAGRGYTF. Written as DNA, the CDR3 is TGTGCAGTGACAGGGGGCGCTGGAAGAGGCTACACCTTC.

This chain joins TRBV18 and TRBJ1-3, with a tentative D call TRBD1 (6 bases). The CDR3 extends over 16 amino acids. Germline V lookup: CDR1 KGHSH, CDR2 LQKENI. The germline V and J ends were trimmed by 2 bases and 4 bases, with 15 bases remaining between them. In DNA, the CDR3 is TGTGCCAGCTCACCATCGCAGGGGCTGTCGGGAAACACCATATATTTT. Its translation: CASSPSQGLSGNTIYF.

The rearrangement links TRBV5-5 to TRBJ1-4; D may be TRBD1 (5 bases). The CDR3 runs to 15 residues. V lost 1 base and J lost 7, with 14 bases in between. Per germline, CDR1 SGHKS and CDR2 YYEKEE (reference sequence). CDR3 nucleotides: TGTGCCAGCAGCTTGTCCGGGGGAGGGAGTGAAAAACTGTTTTTT. It is translated as CASSLSGGGSEKLFF.

This chain joins TRBV18 and TRBJ2-5; TRBD1 matches 7 bases. Germline CDR1 and CDR2: KGHSH and LQKENI. Losses at the gene ends were 3 bases for V and 5 bases for J; bases not matched to a gene: 6. There are 14 residues in the CDR3. The CDR3 DNA is TGTGCCAGCTCACCGACAGGGCCCCCGGAGACCCAGTACTTC. Residues: CASSPTGPPETQYF.

DNA of the CDR3: TGTGCCAGCAGTACCCGGACAGACTATGGCTACACCTTC. Translation gives CASSTRTDYGYTF. This chain connects TRBV6-2 or TRBV6-3 to TRBJ1-2, with D maybe TRBD1 (6 bases). Trimming removed 5 bases from V and 3 bases from J, with 10 bases in between. From germline, CDR1 is MNHEY and CDR2 SVGEGT. The CDR3 is 13 amino acids.

This chain joins TRBV10-3 and TRBJ2-3, with 7 bases matching TRBD1. V shed 2 bases, J shed 3 bases, and the junction held 2 bases outside the gene matches. Looked up from germline, CDR1 is ENHRY and CDR2 is SYGVKD. The CDR3 is 14 residues long. Here the CDR3 reads CAISEGRGTDTQYF. As DNA, the CDR3 is TGTGCCATCAGTGAGGGCAGGGGGACAGATACGCAGTATTTT.

V and J are TRBV5-1 and TRBJ2-2; D remains ambiguous. This CDR3 region has 12 residues. CDR1 SGHRS and CDR2 YFSETQ come from the germline V gene. V dropped 1 base and J dropped 8 bases, with 6 bases sitting between them. In nucleotides, the CDR3 is TGCGCCAGCAGCTTGTTAGAGGGGGAGCTGTTTTTT. Its protein is CASSLLEGELFF.

The table lists this clone with a few counts. The CDR3 region is CASSLGANYGYTF. The CDR3 DNA reads TGCGCCAGCAGCTTGGGAGCTAACTATGGCTACACCTTC. The chain couples TRBV5-1 to TRBJ1-2; no reliable D call. Trimming stripped 0 bases from V and 0 bases from J, with 3 bases between. This CDR3 comprises 13 residues. Per germline, CDR1 SGHRS and CDR2 YFSETQ.

The gene calls are TRBV5-1 and TRBJ2-1; 8 bases are a match to TRBD2. The CDR3 totals 16 residues. Germline-derived CDR1 and CDR2 are SGHRS and YFSETQ. The V gene end was trimmed by 2 bases and the J gene end by 4 bases; junction bases not matched to a gene: 8. The CDR3: CASSFLGTRDYNEQFF. The CDR3 DNA reads as TGCGCCAGCAGCTTTCTCGGGACTAGGGATTACAATGAGCAGTTCTTC.

A few counts support this clone. The V call is TRBV6-1, the J call TRBJ1-6; 8 bases map to TRBD1. With V trimmed by 2 bases and J by 10 bases, 13 bases remained unmatched. The CDR3 covers 17 residues. Germline-derived CDR1 and CDR2 are MNHNS and SASEGT. CDR3 nucleotides: TGTGCCAGCAGTGAACTTCTAGTTCAGGGGGCGAGCTCACCCCTCCACTTT. It translates to CASSELLVQGASSPLHF.

This chain uses TRBV19 with TRBJ2-1; D is possibly TRBD1 (6 bases). Per germline, CDR1 LNHDA and CDR2 SQIVND (reference sequence). CDR3 size: 15 residues. V dropped 3 bases and J dropped 3 bases, with 12 bases sitting between them. CDR3 bases: TGTGCCAGTAGTATTGAAAGAGGGGGCTACAATGAGCAGTTCTTC. Translation: CASSIERGGYNEQFF.